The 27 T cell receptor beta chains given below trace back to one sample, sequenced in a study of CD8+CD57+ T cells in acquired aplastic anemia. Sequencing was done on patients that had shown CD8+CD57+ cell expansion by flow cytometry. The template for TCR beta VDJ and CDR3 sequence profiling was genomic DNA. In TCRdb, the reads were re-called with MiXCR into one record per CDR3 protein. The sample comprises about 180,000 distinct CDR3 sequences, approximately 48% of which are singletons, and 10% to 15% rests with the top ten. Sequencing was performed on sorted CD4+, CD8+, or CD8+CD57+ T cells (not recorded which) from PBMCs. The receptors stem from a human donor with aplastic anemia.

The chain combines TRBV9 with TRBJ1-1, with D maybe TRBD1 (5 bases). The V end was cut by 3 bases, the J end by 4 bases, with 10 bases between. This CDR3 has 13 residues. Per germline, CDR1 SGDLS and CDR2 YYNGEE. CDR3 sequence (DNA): TGTGCCAGCAGCGCAAGACAGTCCACTGAAGCTTTCTTT. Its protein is CASSARQSTEAFF.

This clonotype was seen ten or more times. This CDR3 reads CASSIARDGSPLHF. DNA for the CDR3: TGTGCCAGTAGTATCGCCAGGGATGGCTCACCCCTCCACTTT. This sequence joins TRBV19 and TRBJ1-6; D perhaps matches TRBD1 (5 bases). Trimming left V 3 bases short and J 10 bases short, with 13 bases between. This CDR3 is built from 14 residues. The germline V gene encodes CDR1 LNHDA and CDR2 SQIVND (reference sequence).

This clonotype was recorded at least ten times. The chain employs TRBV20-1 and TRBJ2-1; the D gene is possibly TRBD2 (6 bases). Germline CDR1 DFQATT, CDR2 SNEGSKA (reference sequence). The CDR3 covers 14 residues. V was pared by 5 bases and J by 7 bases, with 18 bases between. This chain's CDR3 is CSARGLYKSNEQFF. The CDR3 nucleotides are TGCAGTGCTCGGGGACTTTATAAATCTAATGAGCAGTTCTTC.

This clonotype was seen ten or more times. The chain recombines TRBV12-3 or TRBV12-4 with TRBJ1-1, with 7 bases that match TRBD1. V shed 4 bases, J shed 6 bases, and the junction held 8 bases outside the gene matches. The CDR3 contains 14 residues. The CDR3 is CASSSEQGWSEAFF. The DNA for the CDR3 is TGTGCCAGCAGTTCCGAACAGGGGTGGTCTGAAGCTTTCTTT.

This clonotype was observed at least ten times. This CDR3 reads CATTSTGRDEKLFF. In DNA, the CDR3 is TGTGCCACCACATCAACGGGGAGGGATGAAAAACTGTTTTTT. This rearrangement joins TRBV6-1 to TRBJ1-4; D is unclear. V lost 10 bases and J lost 6, with 18 bases in between. Germline V gene lookup returns CDR1 MNHNS and CDR2 SASEGT. The CDR3 totals 14 residues.

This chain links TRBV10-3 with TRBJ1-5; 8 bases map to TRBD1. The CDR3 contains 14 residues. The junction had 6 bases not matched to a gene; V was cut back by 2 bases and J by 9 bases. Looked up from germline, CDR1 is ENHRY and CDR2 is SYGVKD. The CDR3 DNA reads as TGTGCCATCAGTGAGGCGGACAGGGAAGGGCCCCAGCATTTT. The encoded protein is CAISEADREGPQHF.

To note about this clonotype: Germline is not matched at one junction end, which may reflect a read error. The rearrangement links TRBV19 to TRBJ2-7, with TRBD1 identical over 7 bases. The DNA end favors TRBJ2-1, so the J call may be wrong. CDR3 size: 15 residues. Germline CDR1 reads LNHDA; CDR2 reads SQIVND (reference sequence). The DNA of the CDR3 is TGCGCCAGTAGTCCGCGGACAGGTTATTTCTACGAGCAGTTCTTC. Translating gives CASSPRTGYFYEQFF.

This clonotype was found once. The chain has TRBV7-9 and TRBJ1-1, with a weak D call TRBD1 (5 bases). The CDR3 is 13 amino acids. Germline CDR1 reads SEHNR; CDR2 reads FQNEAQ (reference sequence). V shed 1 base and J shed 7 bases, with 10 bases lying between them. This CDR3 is CASSLETGVEAFF. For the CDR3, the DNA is TGTGCCAGCAGCTTAGAAACGGGGGTTGAAGCTTTCTTT.

For the CDR3, the DNA is TGTGCCAGCAGAACTCTCTTGGGTTCACCCCTCCACTTT. It codes for CASRTLLGSPLHF. The J gene is TRBJ1-6, the V gene TRBV5-8; D gene uncertain. In germline, CDR1 is SGHTS, CDR2 YDEGEE. Trimming pared 5 bases from V and 9 bases from J, leaving 12 bases between. CDR3 length: 13 amino acids.

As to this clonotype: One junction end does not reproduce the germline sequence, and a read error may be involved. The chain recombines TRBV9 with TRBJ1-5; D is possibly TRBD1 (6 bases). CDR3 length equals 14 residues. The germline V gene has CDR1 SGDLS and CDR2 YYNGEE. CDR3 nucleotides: TGTGCCAGCGGCGACCGGTACAGGGATCATCCCCAGCATTTT. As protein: CASGDRYRDHPQHF.

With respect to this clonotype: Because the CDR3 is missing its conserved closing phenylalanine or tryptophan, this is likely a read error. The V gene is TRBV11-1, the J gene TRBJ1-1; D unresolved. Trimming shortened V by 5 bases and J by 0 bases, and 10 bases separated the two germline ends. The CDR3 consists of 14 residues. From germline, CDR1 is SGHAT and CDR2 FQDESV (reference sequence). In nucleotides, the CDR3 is TGTGCCAGCAGCACGGAACAGATGAACACTGAAGCTTTCTAT. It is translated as CASSTEQMNTEAFY.

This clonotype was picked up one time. CDR3 bases: TGTGCCAGCAGCCTACGACAGGGTAAGGCCATTCAGTACTTC. It translates to CASSLRQGKAIQYF. This chain links TRBV11-2 with TRBJ2-4, with 7 bases aligning to TRBD1. V dropped 5 bases and J dropped 9; count of bases not matched to a gene: 10. CDR1 and CDR2 (germline): SGHAT, FQNNGV. This CDR3 spans 14 amino acids.

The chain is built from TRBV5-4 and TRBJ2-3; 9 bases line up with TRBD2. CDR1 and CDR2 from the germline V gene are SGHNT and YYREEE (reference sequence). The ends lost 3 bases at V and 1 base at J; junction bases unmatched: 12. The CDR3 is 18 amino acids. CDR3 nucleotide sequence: TGTGCCAGCAGCTCGGGACTAGCCCGTTTTAGGGGCACAGATACGCAGTATTTT. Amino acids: CASSSGLARFRGTDTQYF. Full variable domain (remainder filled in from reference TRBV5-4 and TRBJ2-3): ETGVTQSPTHLIKTRGQQVTLRCSSQSGHNTVSWYQQALGQGPQFIFQYYREEENGRGNFPPRFSGLQFPNYSSELNVNALELDDSALYLCASSSGLARFRGTDTQYFGPGTRLTVL.

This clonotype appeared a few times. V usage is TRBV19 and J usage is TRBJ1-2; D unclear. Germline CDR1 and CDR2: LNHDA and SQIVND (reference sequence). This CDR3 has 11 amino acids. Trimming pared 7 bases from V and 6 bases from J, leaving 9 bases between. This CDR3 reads CASTLGNGYTF. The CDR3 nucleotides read TGTGCCAGTACGCTGGGAAATGGCTACACCTTC.

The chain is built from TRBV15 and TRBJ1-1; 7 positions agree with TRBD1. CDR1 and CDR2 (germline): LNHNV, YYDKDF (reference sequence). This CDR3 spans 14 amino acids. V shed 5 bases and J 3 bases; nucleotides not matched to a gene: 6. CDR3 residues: CATSLRDSYTEAFF. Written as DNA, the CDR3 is TGTGCCACCAGCCTCCGGGACAGCTACACTGAAGCTTTCTTT.

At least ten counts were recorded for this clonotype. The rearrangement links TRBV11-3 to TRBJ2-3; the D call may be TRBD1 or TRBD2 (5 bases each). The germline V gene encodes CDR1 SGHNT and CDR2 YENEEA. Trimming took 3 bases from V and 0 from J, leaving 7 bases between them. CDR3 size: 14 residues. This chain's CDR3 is CASSLGRSTDTQYF. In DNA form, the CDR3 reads TGTGCCAGCAGCTTGGGACGGAGCACAGATACGCAGTATTTT.

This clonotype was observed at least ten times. CDR3 in DNA: TGTGCCAGCAGCGGACAGGGTTCCCACGAGCAGTACTTC. Residues: CASSGQGSHEQYF. The V call is TRBV7-3, the J call TRBJ2-7, with TRBD1 identical over 8 bases. J gave up 5 bases and V 5 bases, and 5 bases lay outside the gene matches. The CDR3 loop spans 13 amino acids. Germline V CDR1 and CDR2: SGHTA, FQGTGA.

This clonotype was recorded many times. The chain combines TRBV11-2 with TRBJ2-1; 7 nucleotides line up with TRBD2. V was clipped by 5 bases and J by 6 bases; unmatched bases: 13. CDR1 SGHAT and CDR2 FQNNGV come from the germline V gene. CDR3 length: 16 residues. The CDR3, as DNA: TGTGCCAGCAGCCAGCTCGGGGGGAGAGGGACCAATGAGCAGTTCTTC. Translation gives CASSQLGGRGTNEQFF. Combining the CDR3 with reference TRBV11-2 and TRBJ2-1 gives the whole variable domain EAGVAQSPRYKIIEKRQSVAFWCNPISGHATLYWYQQILGQGPKLLIQFQNNGVVDDSQLPKDRFSAERLKGVDSTLKIQPAKLEDSAVYLCASSQLGGRGTNEQFFGPGTRLTVL.

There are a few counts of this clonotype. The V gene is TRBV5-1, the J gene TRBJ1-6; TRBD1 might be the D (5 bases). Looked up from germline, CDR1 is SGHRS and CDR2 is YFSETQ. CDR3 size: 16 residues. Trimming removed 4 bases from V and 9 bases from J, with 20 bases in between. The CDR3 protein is CASSPGTAPGGSPLHF. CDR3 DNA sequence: TGCGCCAGCAGCCCCGGGACCGCCCCGGGGGGTTCACCCCTCCACTTT.

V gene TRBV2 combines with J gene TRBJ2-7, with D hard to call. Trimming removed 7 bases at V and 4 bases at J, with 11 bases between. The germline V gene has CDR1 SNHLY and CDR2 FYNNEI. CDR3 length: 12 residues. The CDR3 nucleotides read TGTGCCAGCAAGGGCAGGTCGTACGAGCAGTACTTC. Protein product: CASKGRSYEQYF.

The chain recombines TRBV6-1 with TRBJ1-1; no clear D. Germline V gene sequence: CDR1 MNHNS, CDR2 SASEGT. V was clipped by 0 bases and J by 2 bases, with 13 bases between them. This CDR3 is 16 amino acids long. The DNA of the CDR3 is TGTGCCAGCAGTGAAGCGTCACAGACGATCAACACTGAAGCTTTCTTT. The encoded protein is CASSEASQTINTEAFF.

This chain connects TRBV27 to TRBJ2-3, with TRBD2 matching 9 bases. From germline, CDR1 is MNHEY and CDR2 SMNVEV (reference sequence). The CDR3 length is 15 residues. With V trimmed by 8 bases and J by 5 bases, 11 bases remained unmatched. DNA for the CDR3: TGTGCCAGCTCGACTAGCGGCTACGTTATAGATACGCAGTATTTT. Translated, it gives CASSTSGYVIDTQYF.

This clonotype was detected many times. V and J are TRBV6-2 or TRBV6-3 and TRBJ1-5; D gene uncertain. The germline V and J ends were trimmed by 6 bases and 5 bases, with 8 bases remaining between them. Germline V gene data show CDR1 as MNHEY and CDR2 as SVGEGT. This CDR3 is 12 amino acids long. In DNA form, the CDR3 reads TGTGCCAGCAGAGTATGGGATCAGCCCCAGCATTTT. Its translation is CASRVWDQPQHF.

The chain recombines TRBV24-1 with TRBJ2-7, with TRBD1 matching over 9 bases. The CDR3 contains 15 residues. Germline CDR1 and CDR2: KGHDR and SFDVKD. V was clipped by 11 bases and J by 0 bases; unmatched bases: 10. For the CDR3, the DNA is TGTGCCAGCAGCTTCTCGACAGGGGGCTCCTACGAGCAGTACTTC. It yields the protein CASSFSTGGSYEQYF.

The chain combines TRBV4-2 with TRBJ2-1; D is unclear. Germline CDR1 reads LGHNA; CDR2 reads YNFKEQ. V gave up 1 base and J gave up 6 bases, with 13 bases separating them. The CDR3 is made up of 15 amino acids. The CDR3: CASSQVDLVSNEQFF. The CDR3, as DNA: TGTGCCAGCAGCCAAGTCGATCTAGTTAGCAATGAGCAGTTCTTC.

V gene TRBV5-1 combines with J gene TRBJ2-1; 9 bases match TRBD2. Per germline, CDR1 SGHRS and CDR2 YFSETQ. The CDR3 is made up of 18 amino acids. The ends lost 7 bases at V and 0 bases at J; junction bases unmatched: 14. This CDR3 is CASATERGVLSSYNEQFF. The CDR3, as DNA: TGCGCCAGCGCCACTGAGCGGGGGGTATTGAGCTCCTACAATGAGCAGTTCTTC.

The CDR3 loop is CASSNLGASYEQYF. In DNA form, the CDR3 reads TGTGCCAGTAGCAATCTAGGCGCATCCTACGAGCAGTACTTC. The rearrangement joins TRBV19 to TRBJ2-7; D call uncertain. Trimming pared 6 bases from V and 1 base from J, leaving 13 bases between. The CDR3 is 14 amino acids. CDR1 is LNHDA and CDR2 is SQIVND in the germline V gene (reference sequence).